This T cell receptor beta chain was captured by sequencing in a study of blood T cell repertoires in COVID-19. V lost 6 bases and J 4 bases, leaving 18 bases between the germline ends. This CDR3 has 16 amino acids. From germline, CDR1 is MNHEY and CDR2 SMNVEV (reference sequence). Only in-frame clones appear in the TCRdb table, and some are missing; sequencing was by immunoSEQ multiplex PCR. The sample consists of around 200,000 clones, around 79% of them appearing once. This chain connects TRBV27 to TRBJ2-2; maybe TRBD2 (6 bases). Input material: peripheral blood. The clonotype comes from a woman aged 50 to 60 with acute or convalescent COVID-19. The CDR3 nucleotides read TGTGCCAGCAGGGGTACGATTTACGGGGGCACCGGGGAGCTGTTTTTT. Translation gives CASRGTIYGGTGELFF.